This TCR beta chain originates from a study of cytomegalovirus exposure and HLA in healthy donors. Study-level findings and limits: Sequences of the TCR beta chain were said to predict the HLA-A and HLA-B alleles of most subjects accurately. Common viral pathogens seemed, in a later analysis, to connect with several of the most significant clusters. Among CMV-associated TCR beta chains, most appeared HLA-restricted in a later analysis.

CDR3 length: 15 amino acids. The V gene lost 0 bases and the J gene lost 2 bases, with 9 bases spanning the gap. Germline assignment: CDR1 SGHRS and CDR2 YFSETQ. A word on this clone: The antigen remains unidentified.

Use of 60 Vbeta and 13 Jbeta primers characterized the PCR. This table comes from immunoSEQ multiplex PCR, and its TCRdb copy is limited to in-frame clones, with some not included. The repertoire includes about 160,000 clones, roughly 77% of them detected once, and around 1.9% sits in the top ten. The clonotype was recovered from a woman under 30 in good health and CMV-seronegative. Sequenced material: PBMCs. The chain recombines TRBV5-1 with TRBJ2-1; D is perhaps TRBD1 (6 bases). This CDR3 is CASSLEQGTYNEQFF. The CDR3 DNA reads TGCGCCAGCAGCTTGGAGCAGGGGACCTACAATGAGCAGTTCTTC. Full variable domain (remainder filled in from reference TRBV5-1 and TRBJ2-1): KAGVTQTPRYLIKTRGQQVTLSCSPISGHRSVSWYQQTPGQGLQFLFEYFSETQRNKGNFPGRFSGRQFSNSRSEMNVSTLELGDSALYLCASSLEQGTYNEQFFGPGTRLTVL.